The clone carrying this TCR beta chain occurred many times. Its antigen is unidentified. Germline V gene sequence: CDR1 KGHSH, CDR2 LQKENI. Trimming took 0 bases from V and 7 from J, leaving 10 bases between them. The CDR3 is 14 residues long. This record belongs to a study of T-cell reconstitution after alpha-beta-depleted transplantation in children. Study findings and constraints: From newly produced T cells came most of the T-cell counts and diversity one year after transplant. Reported findings indicate that, about two months after transplant, alpha-beta T cells came from several hundred expanded clones, which were derived from non-depleted graft cells.

Unique molecular identifiers were incorporated when the TCRbeta library was constructed. TCRdb independently ran MiXCR on the PCR reads; one entry per CDR3 protein. The sample carries over 150,000 distinct CDR3 sequences, roughly 6.5% recorded once. The origin of this receptor is a girl under three years old with combined immunodeficiency, due to receive a stem cell transplant. This specimen was PBMCs, taken before TCRalphabeta/CD19-depleted stem cell transplant. This chain uses TRBV18 with TRBJ2-1; D gene uncertain. CDR3 residues: CASSPPGDGNEQFF. The CDR3 nucleotides read TGTGCCAGCTCACCACCCGGCGACGGGAATGAGCAGTTCTTC.